This TCR beta chain was sequenced during a study of blood T cell repertoires in COVID-19. At the level of the study: Collection of acute and convalescent COVID-19 samples took place in the United States, Italy and Spain. PBMCs, B-cell-depleted T cells, or T cells provided the cDNA or gDNA that made up the material.

Methods used by the authors: By means of reference gene primer amplification, nucleated cell counts were estimated. Assay used: immunoSEQ multiplex PCR; TCRdb lists only in-frame clones, some missing. For V, J and clone size, that table is used; D and trimming come from the DNA. Of over 100,000 clones detected, roughly 86% appear once; the ten largest clones hold about 10%. Enrollment of patients from Seattle took place during active infection, with longitudinal follow-up. This clone was observed a handful of times. Trimming left V 5 bases short and J 7 bases short, with 15 bases between. The germline CDR1 and CDR2 sequences are SNHLY and FYNNEI. CDR3 length: 14 amino acids.

The TCR originated in a woman in her 70s with COVID-19, enrolled during active disease. The sequencing input was peripheral blood. The chain couples TRBV2 to TRBJ2-1, with D uncertain. The CDR3 DNA is TGTGCCAGCAGTTTACCAGGCCCAACAAATGAGCAGTTCTTC. It encodes CASSLPGPTNEQFF.